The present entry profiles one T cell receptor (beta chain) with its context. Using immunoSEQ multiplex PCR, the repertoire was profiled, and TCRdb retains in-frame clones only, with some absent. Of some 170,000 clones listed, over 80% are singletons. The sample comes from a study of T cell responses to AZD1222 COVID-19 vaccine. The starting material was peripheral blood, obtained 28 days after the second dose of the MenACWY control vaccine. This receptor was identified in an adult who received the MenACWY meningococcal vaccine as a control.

CDR3 nucleotide sequence: TGTGCCTCCACGGGACAGCTCTATGGCTACACCTTC. Translated: CASTGQLYGYTF. The rearrangement links TRBV10-3 to TRBJ1-2; the match to TRBD1 covers 7 bases. The CDR3 has 12 amino acids. The V gene end was trimmed by 11 bases and the J gene end by 4 bases; junction bases not matched to a gene: 7. Germline CDR1 reads ENHRY; CDR2 reads SYGVKD.